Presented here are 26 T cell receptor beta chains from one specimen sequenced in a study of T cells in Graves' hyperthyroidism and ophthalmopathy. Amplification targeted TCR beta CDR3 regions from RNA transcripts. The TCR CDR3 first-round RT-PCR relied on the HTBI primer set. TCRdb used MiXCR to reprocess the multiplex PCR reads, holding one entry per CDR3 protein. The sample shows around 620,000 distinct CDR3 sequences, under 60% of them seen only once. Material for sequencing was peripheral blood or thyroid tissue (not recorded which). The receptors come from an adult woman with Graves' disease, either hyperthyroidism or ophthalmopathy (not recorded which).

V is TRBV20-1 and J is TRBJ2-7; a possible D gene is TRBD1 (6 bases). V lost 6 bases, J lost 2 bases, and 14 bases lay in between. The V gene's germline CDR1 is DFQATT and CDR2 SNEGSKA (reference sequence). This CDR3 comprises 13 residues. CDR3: CSAYGDTTYEQYF. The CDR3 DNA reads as TGCAGTGCATACGGGGACACCACCTACGAGCAGTACTTC.

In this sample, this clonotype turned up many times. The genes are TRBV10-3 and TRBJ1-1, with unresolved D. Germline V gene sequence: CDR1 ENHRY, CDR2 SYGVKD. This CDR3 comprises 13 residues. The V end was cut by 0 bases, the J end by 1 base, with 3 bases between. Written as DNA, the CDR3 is TGTGCCATCAGTGAGTCGAAGAACACTGAAGCTTTCTTT. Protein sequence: CAISESKNTEAFF.

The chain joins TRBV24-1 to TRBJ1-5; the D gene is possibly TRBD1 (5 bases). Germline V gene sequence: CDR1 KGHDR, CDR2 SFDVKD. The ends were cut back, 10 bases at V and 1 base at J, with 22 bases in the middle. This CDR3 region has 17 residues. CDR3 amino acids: CATNGLVVWGSNQPQHF. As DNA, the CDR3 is TGTGCCACTAATGGGTTGGTTGTTTGGGGGAGCAATCAGCCCCAGCATTTT.

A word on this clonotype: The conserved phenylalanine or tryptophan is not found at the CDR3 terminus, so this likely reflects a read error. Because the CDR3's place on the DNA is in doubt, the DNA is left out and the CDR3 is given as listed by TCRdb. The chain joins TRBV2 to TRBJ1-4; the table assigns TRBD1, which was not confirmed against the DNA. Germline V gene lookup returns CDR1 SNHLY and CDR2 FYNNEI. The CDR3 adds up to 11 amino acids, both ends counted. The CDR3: CASSVVSGQSY.

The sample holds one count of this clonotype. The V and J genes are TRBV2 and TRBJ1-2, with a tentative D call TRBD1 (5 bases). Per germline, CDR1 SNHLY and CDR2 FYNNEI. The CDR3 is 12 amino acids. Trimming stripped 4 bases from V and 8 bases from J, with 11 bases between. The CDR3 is CASSGGTSGYTF. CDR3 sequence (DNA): TGTGCCAGCAGTGGGGGGACTAGCGGCTACACCTTC.

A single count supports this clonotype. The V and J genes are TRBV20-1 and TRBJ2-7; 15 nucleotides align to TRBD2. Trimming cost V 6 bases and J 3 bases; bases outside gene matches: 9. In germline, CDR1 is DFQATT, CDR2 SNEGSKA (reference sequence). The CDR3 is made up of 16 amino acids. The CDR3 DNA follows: TGCAGTGCAAAGGCCGGGACTAGCGGGAGGCACTACGAGCAGTACTTC. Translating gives CSAKAGTSGRHYEQYF.

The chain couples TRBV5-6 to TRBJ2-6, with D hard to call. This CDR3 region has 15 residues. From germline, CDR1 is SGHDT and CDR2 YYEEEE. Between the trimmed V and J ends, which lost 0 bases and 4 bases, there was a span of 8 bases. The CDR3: CASSLGPPGANVLTF. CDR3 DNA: TGTGCCAGCAGCTTGGGGCCTCCCGGGGCCAACGTCCTGACTTTC.

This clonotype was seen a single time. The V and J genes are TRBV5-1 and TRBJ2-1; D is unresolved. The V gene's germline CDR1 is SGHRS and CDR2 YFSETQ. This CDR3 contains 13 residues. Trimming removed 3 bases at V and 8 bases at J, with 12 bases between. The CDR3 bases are TGCGCCAGCAGCTCGGATAGAGGAGATGAGCAGTTCTTC. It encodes CASSSDRGDEQFF. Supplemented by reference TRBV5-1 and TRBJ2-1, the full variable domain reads KAGVTQTPRYLIKTRGQQVTLSCSPISGHRSVSWYQQTPGQGLQFLFEYFSETQRNKGNFPGRFSGRQFSNSRSEMNVSTLELGDSALYLCASSSDRGDEQFFGPGTRLTVL.

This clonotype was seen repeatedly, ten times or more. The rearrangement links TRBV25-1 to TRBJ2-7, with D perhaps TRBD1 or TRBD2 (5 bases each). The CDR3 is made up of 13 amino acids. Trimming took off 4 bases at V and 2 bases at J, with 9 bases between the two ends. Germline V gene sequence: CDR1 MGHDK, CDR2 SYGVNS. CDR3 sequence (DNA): TGTGCCAGCAGTGCGGGGCCCGCCTACGAGCAGTACTTC. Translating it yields CASSAGPAYEQYF.

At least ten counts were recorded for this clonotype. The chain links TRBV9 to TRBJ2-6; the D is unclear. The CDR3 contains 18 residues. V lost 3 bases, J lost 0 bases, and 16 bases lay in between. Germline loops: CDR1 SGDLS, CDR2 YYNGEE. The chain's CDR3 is CASSANRWVSSGANVLTF. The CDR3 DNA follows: TGTGCCAGCAGCGCCAATCGCTGGGTGAGCTCTGGGGCCAACGTCCTGACTTTC.

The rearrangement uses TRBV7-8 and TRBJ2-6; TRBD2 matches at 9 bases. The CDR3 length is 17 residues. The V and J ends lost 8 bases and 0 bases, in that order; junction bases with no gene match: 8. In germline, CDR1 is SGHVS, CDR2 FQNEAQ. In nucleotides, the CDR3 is TGTGCCAGCTTACGGACTAGCGTCAGCTCTGGGGCCAACGTCCTGACTTTC. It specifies CASLRTSVSSGANVLTF.

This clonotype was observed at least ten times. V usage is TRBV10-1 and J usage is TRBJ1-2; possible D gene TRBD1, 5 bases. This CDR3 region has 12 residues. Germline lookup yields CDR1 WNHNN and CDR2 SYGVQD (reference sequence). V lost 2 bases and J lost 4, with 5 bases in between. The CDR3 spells CASSEDSYGYTF. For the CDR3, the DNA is TGCGCCAGCAGTGAGGACAGCTATGGCTACACCTTC.

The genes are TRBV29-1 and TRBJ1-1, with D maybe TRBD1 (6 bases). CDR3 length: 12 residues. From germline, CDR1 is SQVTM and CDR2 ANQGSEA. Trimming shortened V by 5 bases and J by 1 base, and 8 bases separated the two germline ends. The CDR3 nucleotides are TGCAGCGTTACAGGGTGGAACACTGAAGCTTTCTTT. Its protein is CSVTGWNTEAFF.

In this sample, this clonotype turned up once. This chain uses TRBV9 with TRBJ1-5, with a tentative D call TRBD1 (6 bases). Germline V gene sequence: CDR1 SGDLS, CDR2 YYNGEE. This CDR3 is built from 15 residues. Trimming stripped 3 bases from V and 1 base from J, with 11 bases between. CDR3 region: CASSGGGGSNQPQHF. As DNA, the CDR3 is TGTGCCAGCAGCGGAGGGGGTGGCAGCAATCAGCCCCAGCATTTT.

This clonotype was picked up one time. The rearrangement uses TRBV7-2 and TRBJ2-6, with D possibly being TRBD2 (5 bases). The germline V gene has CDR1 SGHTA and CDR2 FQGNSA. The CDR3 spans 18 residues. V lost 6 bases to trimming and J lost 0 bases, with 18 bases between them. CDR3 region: CASSFSRHGGSGANVLTF. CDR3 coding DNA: TGTGCCAGCAGTTTTTCACGCCACGGAGGCTCTGGGGCCAACGTCCTGACTTTC. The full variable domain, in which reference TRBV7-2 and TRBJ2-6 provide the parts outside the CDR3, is GAGVSQSPSNKVTEKGKDVELRCDPISGHTALYWYRQSLGQGLEFLIYFQGNSAPDKSGLPSDRFSAERTGGSVSTLTIQRTQQEDSAVYLCASSFSRHGGSGANVLTFGAGSRLTVL.

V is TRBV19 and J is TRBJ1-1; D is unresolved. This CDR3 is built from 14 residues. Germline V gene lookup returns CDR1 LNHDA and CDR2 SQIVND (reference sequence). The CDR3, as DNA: TGTGCTAGAGATTCCGCAGGAAGGAACACTGAAGCTTTCTTT. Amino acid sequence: CARDSAGRNTEAFF.

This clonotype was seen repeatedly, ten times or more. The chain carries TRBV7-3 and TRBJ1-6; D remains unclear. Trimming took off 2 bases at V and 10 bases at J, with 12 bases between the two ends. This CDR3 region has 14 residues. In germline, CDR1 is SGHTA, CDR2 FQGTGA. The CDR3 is CASSLASTDSPLHF. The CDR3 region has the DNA TGTGCCAGCAGCTTAGCCTCCACAGACTCACCCCTCCACTTT. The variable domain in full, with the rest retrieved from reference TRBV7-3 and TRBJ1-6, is GAGVSQTPSNKVTEKGKYVELRCDPISGHTALYWYRQSLGQGPEFLIYFQGTGAADDSGLPNDRFFAVRPEGSVSTLKIQRTERGDSAVYLCASSLASTDSPLHFGNGTRLTVT.

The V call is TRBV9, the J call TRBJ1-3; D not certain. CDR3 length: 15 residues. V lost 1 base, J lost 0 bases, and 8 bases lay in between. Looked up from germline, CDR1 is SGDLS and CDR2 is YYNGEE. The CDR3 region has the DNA TGTGCCAGCAGCGTAACCGGGCACTCTGGAAACACCATATATTTT. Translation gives CASSVTGHSGNTIYF.

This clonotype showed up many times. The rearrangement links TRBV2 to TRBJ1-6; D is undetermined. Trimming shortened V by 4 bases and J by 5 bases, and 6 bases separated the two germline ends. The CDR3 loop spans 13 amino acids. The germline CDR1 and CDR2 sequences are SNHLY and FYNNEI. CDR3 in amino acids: CASSVNNNSPLHF. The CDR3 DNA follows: TGTGCCAGCAGTGTTAACAATAATTCACCCCTCCACTTT.

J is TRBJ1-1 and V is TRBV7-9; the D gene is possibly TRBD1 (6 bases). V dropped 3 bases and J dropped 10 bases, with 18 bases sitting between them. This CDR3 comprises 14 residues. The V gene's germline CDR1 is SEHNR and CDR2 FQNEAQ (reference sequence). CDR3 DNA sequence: TGTGCCAGCAGCTTGGGTTGGGGGTGGACAGTAGCTTTCTTT. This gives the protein CASSLGWGWTVAFF. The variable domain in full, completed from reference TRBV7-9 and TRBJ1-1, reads DTGVSQNPRHKITKRGQNVTFRCDPISEHNRLYWYRQTLGQGPEFLTYFQNEAQLEKSRLLSDRFSAERPKGSFSTLEIQRTEQGDSAMYLCASSLGWGWTVAFFGQGTRLTVV.

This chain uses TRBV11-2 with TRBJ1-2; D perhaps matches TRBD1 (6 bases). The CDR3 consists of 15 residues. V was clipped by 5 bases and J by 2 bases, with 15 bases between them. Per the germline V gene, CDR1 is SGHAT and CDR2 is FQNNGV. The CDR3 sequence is CASSLRGEGNYGYTF. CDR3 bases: TGTGCCAGCAGCCTCAGGGGAGAGGGAAACTATGGCTACACCTTC.

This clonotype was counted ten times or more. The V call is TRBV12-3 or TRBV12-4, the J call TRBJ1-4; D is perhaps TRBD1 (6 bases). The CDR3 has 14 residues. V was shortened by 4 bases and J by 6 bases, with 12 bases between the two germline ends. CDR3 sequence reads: CASSSRGGDEKLFF. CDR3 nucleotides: TGTGCCAGCAGTTCCAGGGGAGGCGATGAAAAACTGTTTTTT.

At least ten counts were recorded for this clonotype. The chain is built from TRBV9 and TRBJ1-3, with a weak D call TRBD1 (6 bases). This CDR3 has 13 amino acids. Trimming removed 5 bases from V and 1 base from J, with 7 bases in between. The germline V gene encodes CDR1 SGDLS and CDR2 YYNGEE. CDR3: CASSTGSGNTIYF. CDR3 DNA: TGTGCCAGCAGTACAGGGTCTGGAAACACCATATATTTT.

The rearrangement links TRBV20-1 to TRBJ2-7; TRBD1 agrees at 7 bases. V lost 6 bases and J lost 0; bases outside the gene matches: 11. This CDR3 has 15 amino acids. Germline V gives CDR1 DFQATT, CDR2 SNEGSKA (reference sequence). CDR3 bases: TGCAGTGCAAAGTCCCCGACAGGGACCTCCTACGAGCAGTACTTC. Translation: CSAKSPTGTSYEQYF.

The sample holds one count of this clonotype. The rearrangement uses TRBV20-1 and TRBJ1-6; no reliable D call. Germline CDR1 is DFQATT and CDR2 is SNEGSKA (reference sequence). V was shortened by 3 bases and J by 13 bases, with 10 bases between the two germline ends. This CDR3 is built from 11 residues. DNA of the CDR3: TGCAGTGCTAGTAGGGAGGGCCCCCTCCACTTT. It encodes CSASREGPLHF.

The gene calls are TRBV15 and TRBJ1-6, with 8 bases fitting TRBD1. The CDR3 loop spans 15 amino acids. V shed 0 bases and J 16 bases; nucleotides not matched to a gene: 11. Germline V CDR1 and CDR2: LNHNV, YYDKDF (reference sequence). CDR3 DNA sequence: TGTGCCACCAGCAGAGAGCGGGGACAGGCGCCTCGACTCCACTTT. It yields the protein CATSRERGQAPRLHF.